These T cell receptor beta chains were read from a single sample in a study of blood T cell repertoires in COVID-19. Measured with immunoSEQ multiplex PCR; TCRdb has only the in-frame clones, and not every one. Altogether approximately 150,000 clones are present, about nine tenths being singletons, with the ten largest covering roughly 5%. The sequencing sample was made of peripheral blood. Source of these receptors: a man between 18 and 29 years old with COVID-19, enrolled during active disease. The CDR3 runs from the conserved cysteine through the conserved F or W. The D gene is left open where the match is weak. Clone size appears in some rows only: once, few, many, or a class for an expanded clone.

clone_size: NA; d_call: TRBD2; v_call: TRBV20-1; j_call: TRBJ2-7; cdr3_aa: CSASFSGRAHDYEQYF; cdr3_nt: TGCAGTGCTAGTTTTAGCGGGAGGGCCCACGACTACGAGCAGTACTTC
clone_size: NA; d_call: NA; v_call: TRBV6-5; j_call: TRBJ1-4; cdr3_aa: CASSSGTREKLLF; cdr3_nt: TGTGCCAGCAGTTCGGGGACTAGGGAAAAACTGCTTTTT
clone_size: NA; d_call: TRBD2; v_call: TRBV9; j_call: TRBJ2-7; cdr3_aa: CASSAKLAGPNEQYF; cdr3_nt: TGTGCCAGCAGCGCGAAACTAGCGGGTCCCAACGAGCAGTACTTC
clone_size: NA; d_call: NA; v_call: TRBV4-2; j_call: TRBJ1-4; cdr3_aa: CASSHPFGGGEGEKLFF; cdr3_nt: TGTGCCAGCAGCCACCCCTTTGGCGGGGGCGAAGGTGAAAAACTGTTTTTT
clone_size: NA; d_call: NA; v_call: TRBV29-1; j_call: TRBJ1-1; cdr3_aa: CSVPVQGFITEAFF; cdr3_nt: TGCAGCGTTCCGGTCCAGGGATTTATCACTGAAGCTTTCTTT
clone_size: NA; d_call: NA; v_call: TRBV30; j_call: TRBJ2-7; cdr3_aa: CAWSVWGTLSYEQYF; cdr3_nt: TGTGCCTGGAGTGTTTGGGGGACACTATCCTACGAGCAGTACTTC
clone_size: NA; d_call: NA; v_call: TRBV5-1; j_call: TRBJ2-2; cdr3_aa: CASRERRLNTGELFF; cdr3_nt: TGCGCCAGCAGGGAACGGCGGCTGAACACCGGGGAGCTGTTTTTT
clone_size: NA; d_call: TRBD1; v_call: TRBV7-9; j_call: TRBJ2-7; cdr3_aa: CASSPPDRGWHEQYF; cdr3_nt: TGTGCCAGCAGCCCACCGGACAGGGGATGGCACGAGCAGTACTTC
clone_size: NA; d_call: TRBD1; v_call: TRBV10-3; j_call: TRBJ1-6; cdr3_aa: CAISDNRGAPSSYNSPLHF; cdr3_nt: TGTGCCATCAGCGATAACAGGGGGGCGCCCAGCTCCTATAATTCACCCCTCCACTTT
clone_size: once; d_call: TRBD1; v_call: TRBV5-1; j_call: TRBJ1-1; cdr3_aa: CASSLGQGNVAEAFF; cdr3_nt: TGCGCCAGCAGCCTAGGACAGGGTAATGTAGCTGAAGCTTTCTTT
clone_size: NA; d_call: NA; v_call: TRBV19; j_call: TRBJ1-6; cdr3_aa: CASSMGSSYNSPLHF; cdr3_nt: TGTGCCAGTAGTATGGGCAGCTCCTATAATTCACCCCTCCACTTT
clone_size: NA; d_call: TRBD2; v_call: TRBV7-9; j_call: TRBJ2-7; cdr3_aa: CASAPSGRTHEQYF; cdr3_nt: TGTGCCAGCGCCCCTAGCGGGAGGACCCACGAGCAGTACTTC
clone_size: NA; d_call: NA; v_call: TRBV7-9; j_call: TRBJ1-3; cdr3_aa: CASSQSSAGIGNTIYF; cdr3_nt: TGTGCCAGCAGCCAGAGTTCTGCGGGAATTGGAAACACCATATATTTT
clone_size: NA; d_call: NA; v_call: TRBV3-1/TRBV3-2; j_call: TRBJ1-5; cdr3_aa: CASSQSGDFNQPQHF; cdr3_nt: TGTGCCAGCAGCCAATCCGGGGACTTCAATCAGCCCCAGCATTTT
clone_size: NA; d_call: NA; v_call: TRBV28; j_call: TRBJ1-5; cdr3_aa: CASSSLPWGLEQPQHF; cdr3_nt: TGTGCCAGCAGTTCCCTCCCTTGGGGACTAGAACAGCCCCAGCATTTT
clone_size: NA; d_call: NA; v_call: TRBV9; j_call: TRBJ2-2; cdr3_aa: CASSPPTGTGELFF; cdr3_nt: TGTGCCAGCAGCCCCCCCACTGGCACCGGGGAGCTGTTTTTT
clone_size: many; d_call: NA; v_call: TRBV7-2; j_call: TRBJ1-1; cdr3_aa: CASRREANTEAFF; cdr3_nt: TGTGCCAGCCGAAGGGAGGCGAACACTGAAGCTTTCTTT